The next 16 T cell receptor beta chains were all read from a single sample in a study of shared clonotypes between healthy human individuals. Assay used: immunoSEQ multiplex PCR; TCRdb lists only in-frame clones, some missing. The sample lists some 2,000,000 clones; around 95% were seen once. Sequenced input: naive CD4+ T cells sorted from blood. Noted subset: CD45RA+ positively selected. All receptors come from a man between 18 and 35 years old in good health.

V is TRBV5-8 and J is TRBJ1-6; 8 positions agree with TRBD1. The CDR3 length is 16 residues. Germline CDR1 reads SGHTS; CDR2 reads YDEGEE. V lost 0 bases to trimming and J lost 9 bases; unmatched junction nucleotides: 8. CDR3 in DNA: TGTGCCAGCAGCTTGGGGGGCGGGACAGGACTTTCACCCCTCCACTTT. Encoded protein: CASSLGGGTGLSPLHF.

DNA for the CDR3: TGCGCCAGCAGGGACAGGGAGAATGAAAAACTGTTTTTT. Its protein product is CASRDRENEKLFF. V gene TRBV4-1 combines with J gene TRBJ1-4; 8 nucleotides align to TRBD1. This CDR3 has 13 amino acids. Per the germline V gene, CDR1 is MGHRA and CDR2 is YSYEKL. The J segment lost 5 bases and the V segment lost 6 bases, leaving 2 bases of the junction unmatched.

The rearrangement uses TRBV5-1 and TRBJ1-3, with D perhaps TRBD1 (5 bases). CDR1 and CDR2 (germline): SGHRS, YFSETQ. V was shortened by 7 bases and J by 0 bases, with 11 bases between the two germline ends. This CDR3 contains 14 residues. The CDR3 DNA sequence: TGCGCCAGCCGACAGATACTCTCTGGAAACACCATATATTTT. It specifies CASRQILSGNTIYF.

This clone was counted once. The rearrangement uses TRBV5-1 and TRBJ1-6; unclear D gene. Trimming removed 3 bases at V and 8 bases at J, with 15 bases between. This CDR3 region has 15 residues. Looked up from germline, CDR1 is SGHRS and CDR2 is YFSETQ. The CDR3 coding sequence is TGCGCCAGCAGCTCTACTGGGGTGGTCGATTCACCCCTCCACTTT. The encoded protein is CASSSTGVVDSPLHF. The whole variable domain, remainder taken from reference TRBV5-1 and TRBJ1-6, is KAGVTQTPRYLIKTRGQQVTLSCSPISGHRSVSWYQQTPGQGLQFLFEYFSETQRNKGNFPGRFSGRQFSNSRSEMNVSTLELGDSALYLCASSSTGVVDSPLHFGNGTRLTVT.

V usage is TRBV4-1 and J usage is TRBJ2-3; D ambiguous. The CDR3 contains 17 residues. V was pared by 3 bases and J by 4 bases, with 20 bases between. Germline V gene sequence: CDR1 MGHRA, CDR2 YSYEKL. The chain's CDR3 is CASSHPDIGSSADTQYF. The CDR3 DNA sequence: TGCGCCAGCAGCCATCCCGACATAGGGTCGAGCGCAGATACGCAGTATTTT.

The table lists this clone with a few counts. This chain links TRBV18 with TRBJ1-5; tentative D call: TRBD1 (6 bases). The ends were cut back, 8 bases at V and 5 bases at J, with 19 bases in the middle. Looked up from germline, CDR1 is KGHSH and CDR2 is LQKENI. The CDR3 is 15 amino acids. CDR3 in amino acids: CASANLPEGDQPQHF. DNA for the CDR3: TGTGCCAGCGCGAACCTCCCTGAGGGGGATCAGCCCCAGCATTTT.

This chain links TRBV29-1 with TRBJ2-2; TRBD2 agrees at 9 bases. Germline trimming cut 6 bases from V and 0 bases from J; bases unmatched to any gene: 8. The CDR3 has 16 amino acids. Per the germline V gene, CDR1 is SQVTM and CDR2 is ANQGSEA. CDR3 sequence reads: CSVIVRLAANTGELFF. CDR3 in DNA: TGCAGCGTCATAGTGAGACTAGCGGCGAACACCGGGGAGCTGTTTTTT.

The V call is TRBV4-1, the J call TRBJ2-7, with D possibly being TRBD1 (6 bases). Trimming pared 0 bases from V and 10 bases from J, leaving 22 bases between. The germline gives CDR1 MGHRA, CDR2 YSYEKL. The CDR3 covers 16 residues. The CDR3 sequence is CASSQEGPTRGGDQYF. The CDR3 region has the DNA TGCGCCAGCAGCCAAGAAGGGCCGACACGAGGGGGAGATCAGTACTTC.

A note on this clone: The sample contains more than one DNA sequence encoding this CDR3. The V and J genes are TRBV5-1 and TRBJ1-1; D is perhaps TRBD1 (5 bases). CDR3 length: 14 amino acids. The V gene lost 4 bases and the J gene lost 2 bases, with 12 bases spanning the gap. The germline V gene has CDR1 SGHRS and CDR2 YFSETQ. The CDR3 DNA reads TGCGCCAGCAGCCTCGGGACGGCTAACACTGAAGCTTTCTTT. Encoded protein: CASSLGTANTEAFF.

The rearrangement uses TRBV19 and TRBJ2-3, with 7 bases that match TRBD1. Unmatched junction bases numbered 11, after V lost 8 bases and J lost 9 bases. Germline lookup yields CDR1 LNHDA and CDR2 SQIVND (reference sequence). The CDR3 totals 13 residues. The CDR3 nucleotides are TGTGCCAGTGTGTCTAACCTCAGGGGGACGCAGTATTTT. This gives the protein CASVSNLRGTQYF.

CDR3 in DNA: TGCGCCAGCAGTGAGGGCCTGTTCTCCTACGAGCAGTACTTC. Translation: CASSEGLFSYEQYF. V gene TRBV10-2 combines with J gene TRBJ2-7, with D uncertain. Germline CDR1 WSHSY, CDR2 SAAADI. The V end was cut by 2 bases, the J end by 0 bases, with 8 bases between. The CDR3 covers 14 residues.

The V and J genes are TRBV2 and TRBJ1-4; D call uncertain. The CDR3 is made up of 13 amino acids. The ends were cut back, 6 bases at V and 3 bases at J, with 8 bases in the middle. Germline V lookup: CDR1 SNHLY, CDR2 FYNNEI. The chain's CDR3 is CASRGMSNEKLFF. CDR3 bases: TGTGCCAGCAGGGGGATGTCTAATGAAAAACTGTTTTTT.

This sequence joins TRBV4-1 and TRBJ2-7; D possibly corresponds to TRBD2 (5 bases). This CDR3 region has 15 residues. Germline assignment: CDR1 MGHRA and CDR2 YSYEKL. V gave up 0 bases and J gave up 2 bases, with 11 bases separating them. CDR3: CASSQEEVDPYEQYF. Written as DNA, the CDR3 is TGCGCCAGCAGCCAAGAGGAGGTAGACCCCTACGAGCAGTACTTC.

V gene TRBV2 combines with J gene TRBJ2-7, with D tentatively TRBD2 (6 bases). Germline loops: CDR1 SNHLY, CDR2 FYNNEI. The CDR3 extends over 14 amino acids. Trimming shortened V by 7 bases and J by 0 bases, and 13 bases separated the two germline ends. The CDR3 loop reads CASKMGGSSYEQYF. CDR3 nucleotides: TGTGCCAGCAAAATGGGGGGTAGCTCCTACGAGCAGTACTTC.

This chain connects TRBV28 to TRBJ1-2; 8 nucleotides line up with TRBD1. Germline V gene sequence: CDR1 MDHEN, CDR2 SYDVKM. V dropped 3 bases and J dropped 1; count of bases not matched to a gene: 4. The CDR3 runs to 15 residues. In nucleotides, the CDR3 is TGTGCCAGCAGTTTGCAGGGGGCGTATAACTATGGCTACACCTTC. This gives the protein CASSLQGAYNYGYTF.

The chain uses TRBV28 and TRBJ2-5, with 8 bases identical to TRBD1. The CDR3 sequence is 15 residues long. CDR1 is MDHEN, CDR2 SYDVKM, per germline. J lost 2 bases, V lost 5 bases, and 7 bases had no gene match. For the CDR3, the DNA is TGTGCCAGCAGTCCCCGGGACAGGAGACAAGAGACCCAGTACTTC. Translation gives CASSPRDRRQETQYF. The full variable domain, its missing parts supplied by reference TRBV28 and TRBJ2-5, is DVKVTQSSRYLVKRTGEKVFLECVQDMDHENMFWYRQDPGLGLRLIYFSYDVKMKEKGDIPEGYSVSREKKERFSLILESASTNQTSMYLCASSPRDRRQETQYFGPGTRLLVL.